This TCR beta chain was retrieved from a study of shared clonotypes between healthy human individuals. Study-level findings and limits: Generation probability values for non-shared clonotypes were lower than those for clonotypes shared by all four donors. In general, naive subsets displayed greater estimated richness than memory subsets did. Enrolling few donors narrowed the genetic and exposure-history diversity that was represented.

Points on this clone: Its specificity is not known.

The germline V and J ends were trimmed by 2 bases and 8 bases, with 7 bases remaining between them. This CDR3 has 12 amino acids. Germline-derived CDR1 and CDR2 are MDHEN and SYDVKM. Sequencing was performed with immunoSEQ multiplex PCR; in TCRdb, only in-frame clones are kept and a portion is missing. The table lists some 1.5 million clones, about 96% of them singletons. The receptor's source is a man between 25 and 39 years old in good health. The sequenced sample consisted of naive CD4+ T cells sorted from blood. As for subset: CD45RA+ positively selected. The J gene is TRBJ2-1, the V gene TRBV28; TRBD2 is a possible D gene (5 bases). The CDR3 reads CASSLLRDEQFF. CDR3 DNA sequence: TGTGCCAGCAGTTTACTGCGGGATGAGCAGTTCTTC.